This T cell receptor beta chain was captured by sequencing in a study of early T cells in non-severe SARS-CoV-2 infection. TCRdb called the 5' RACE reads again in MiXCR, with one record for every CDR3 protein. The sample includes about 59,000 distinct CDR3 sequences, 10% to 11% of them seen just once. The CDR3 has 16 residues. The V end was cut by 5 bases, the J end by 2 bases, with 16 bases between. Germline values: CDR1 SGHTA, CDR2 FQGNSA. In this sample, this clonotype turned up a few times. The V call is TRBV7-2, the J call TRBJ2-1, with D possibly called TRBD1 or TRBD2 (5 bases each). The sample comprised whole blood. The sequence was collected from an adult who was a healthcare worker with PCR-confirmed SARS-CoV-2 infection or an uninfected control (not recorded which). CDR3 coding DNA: TGTGCCAGCAGCCGACACCAGGGACCACCCTACAATGAGCAGTTCTTC. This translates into CASSRHQGPPYNEQFF.